This T cell receptor beta chain was captured in a study of beta chain features in type 1 diabetes. V lost 2 bases to trimming and J lost 0 bases; unmatched junction nucleotides: 0. The CDR3 has 14 residues. The germline V gene has CDR1 MNHEY and CDR2 SVGAGI. Study-wide points: Moderate but significant shortening of TCRB CDR3s was recorded in all four CD4+ subsets from Type 1 diabetes patients. The naive, central memory and Treg TCRB repertoires of patients appeared to be more similar to one another than those of healthy donors.

This clone has more than one count but fewer than ten. Antigen: not known. Other DNA sequences in this specimen translate into the identical CDR3. The study reverse transcribed the entire isolated RNA, so it sequenced expressed TCRB transcripts. Assay used: immunoSEQ multiplex PCR; TCRdb lists only in-frame clones, some missing. This sample has over 300,000 clones, with around 9.7% found just once. The rearrangement links TRBV6-5 to TRBJ1-2; 7 bases align to TRBD1. This TCR derives from a man younger than 40 with type 1 diabetes. Sequencing was carried out using central memory CD4+ T cells from blood. CDR3: CASSYQGANYGYTF. CDR3 DNA sequence: TGTGCCAGCAGTTACCAGGGGGCTAACTATGGCTACACCTTC.